The subject of this entry is one T cell receptor (beta chain). No antigen is known for it. These data come from a study of monozygotic twins with inflammatory bowel disease. Study findings and constraints: Immunosuppressive treatments were not uniform, and this may have added variability to patient repertoires. Twins classed as concordant or discordant showed no difference in repertoire similarity, possibly from limited power.

The CDR3 is 15 residues long. Germline V gene lookup returns CDR1 DFQATT and CDR2 SNEGSKA (reference sequence). Eight distinct reactions (per sample) were used to make the cDNA. After re-calling the 5' RACE reads, TCRdb lists one entry per CDR3 protein, DNA absent. This table holds about 330,000 distinct CDR3 sequences. Sequenced input: blood. The TCR comes from a human donor with ulcerative colitis or Crohn's disease, or a healthy co-twin of an affected twin (not recorded which). The chain carries TRBV20-1 and TRBJ2-1. The CDR3 here is CSARDRSRHMAEQFF.